This is a list of T cell receptor beta chains from one sample in a study of shared clonotypes between healthy human individuals. Clones were sequenced by immunoSEQ multiplex PCR, and TCRdb holds only the in-frame ones, with some missing. The sample includes about 1.4 million clones, roughly 96% seen only once; the top ten take approximately 1.1%. Sequencing input: naive CD4+ T cells sorted from blood. The receptor set was obtained from a man younger than 40 in good health. The CDR3 runs from the conserved cysteine through the conserved F or W. The order of the fields is D gene, clone size, V gene, J gene, CDR3 protein, CDR3 DNA. D genes are given only for firm matches. A row's size may be missing; if present it is once, few, many or a size class.

TRBD2,-,TRBV9,TRBJ2-1,CASSETRLAGGRNEQFF,TGTGCCAGCAGCGAAACCCGACTAGCGGGAGGCAGGAATGAGCAGTTCTTC
-,-,TRBV5-1,TRBJ1-5,CASSLEAGTNQPQHF,TGCGCCAGCAGCTTAGAAGCAGGGACAAATCAGCCCCAGCATTTT
TRBD1,-,TRBV19,TRBJ2-7,CASSRGQVTYEQYF,TGTGCCAGCTCTAGAGGACAGGTGACCTACGAGCAGTACTTC
TRBD2,-,TRBV2,TRBJ2-1,CASGLAAYNEQFF,TGTGCCAGTGGACTAGCGGCGTACAATGAGCAGTTCTTC
-,-,TRBV10-3,TRBJ2-7,CAISASGGSGTYEQYF,TGTGCCATCAGTGCCAGTGGGGGTTCGGGGACCTACGAGCAGTACTTC
-,-,TRBV7-9,TRBJ2-7,CASSLKREQYF,TGTGCCAGCAGCTTAAAGAGGGAGCAGTACTTC
-,-,TRBV18,TRBJ2-3,CASSPFPGYTDTQYF,TGTGCCAGCTCACCTTTCCCGGGGTATACAGATACGCAGTATTTT
TRBD2,-,TRBV7-2,TRBJ2-1,CASSLEVAGGPGQFF,TGTGCCAGCAGCCTAGAGGTAGCGGGAGGGCCCGGGCAGTTCTTC
-,-,TRBV7-8,TRBJ1-4,CASSQLSRGARAWSYEKLFF,TGTGCCAGCAGCCAACTCTCGAGGGGCGCCAGGGCTTGGTCCTATGAAAAACTGTTTTTT
TRBD2,-,TRBV27,TRBJ2-1,CASSLRKLAGAYNEQFF,TGTGCCAGCAGTTTACGGAAACTAGCGGGAGCCTACAATGAGCAGTTCTTC
-,-,TRBV7-5,TRBJ2-7,CARSLANGTEQYF,TGTGCCAGAAGCTTGGCGAACGGGACCGAGCAGTACTTC
TRBD1,-,TRBV28,TRBJ2-7,CASSRGQGAKYEQYF,TGTGCCAGCAGTCGCGGACAGGGGGCGAAGTACGAGCAGTACTTC
-,-,TRBV15,TRBJ2-1,CATSRSRTENNEQFF,TGTGCCACCAGCAGGAGTAGGACAGAAAACAATGAGCAGTTCTTC
-,-,TRBV6-6,TRBJ2-5,CASSYKTVQETQYF,TGTGCCAGCAGTTACAAGACGGTACAAGAGACCCAGTACTTC
-,-,TRBV4-3,TRBJ1-1,CASSQATETNTEAFF,TGCGCCAGCAGCCAAGCGACAGAGACGAACACTGAAGCTTTCTTT
TRBD2,-,TRBV28,TRBJ2-1,CASTVAGTYNEQFF,TGTGCCAGCACCGTAGCGGGAACCTACAATGAGCAGTTCTTC
TRBD1,-,TRBV28,TRBJ2-1,CASARTGGNNEQFF,TGTGCCAGCGCCCGGACAGGGGGAAATAATGAGCAGTTCTTC
-,-,TRBV29-1,TRBJ1-1,CSVARRQDPSSGAFF,TGCAGCGTTGCTCGAAGACAGGACCCTTCAAGCGGAGCTTTCTTT
-,-,TRBV6-1,TRBJ2-2,CASSGLGPGELFF,TGTGCCAGCAGTGGACTAGGACCCGGGGAGCTGTTTTTT
TRBD2,-,TRBV7-7,TRBJ2-2,CASTPGLAGEGELFF,TGTGCTAGCACCCCGGGACTAGCGGGAGAAGGGGAGCTGTTTTTT
TRBD1,-,TRBV2,TRBJ2-5,CASSEWADRPLRETQYF,TGTGCCAGCAGTGAATGGGCGGACAGGCCTCTAAGAGAAACCCAGTACTTC
-,-,TRBV2,TRBJ2-3,CASTNGGVSTDTQYF,TGTGCCAGCACTAATGGCGGGGTTAGCACAGATACGCAGTATTTT
-,-,TRBV20-1,TRBJ2-4,CTGASKNIQYF,TGCACCGGGGCATCAAAAAACATTCAGTACTTC
-,-,TRBV10-1,TRBJ2-7,CASSPRGPGDEQYF,TGCGCCAGCAGTCCGCGAGGACCCGGAGACGAGCAGTACTTC
-,-,TRBV28,TRBJ1-5,CASSLPSGVSNQPQHF,TGTGCCAGCAGTTTACCCTCGGGGGTATCGAATCAGCCCCAGCATTTT
-,-,TRBV5-5,TRBJ1-5,CASSFGGNQPQHF,TGTGCCAGCAGCTTCGGGGGTAATCAGCCCCAGCATTTT
TRBD2,once,TRBV18,TRBJ2-3,CASSLAPPGGPTDTQYF,TGTGCCAGCTCACTGGCTCCTCCGGGAGGGCCCACAGATACGCAGTATTTT
-,-,TRBV28,TRBJ2-1,CAGSSHGGGYKIEQFF,TGTGCCGGGAGCTCTCATGGAGGGGGCTACAAAATTGAGCAGTTCTTC
TRBD2,-,TRBV10-2,TRBJ2-1,CASSESAAGLNNEQFF,TGCGCCAGCAGTGAGTCGGCAGCGGGGCTAAACAATGAGCAGTTCTTC
TRBD1,-,TRBV28,TRBJ1-1,CASSSDRGEAFF,TGTGCCAGCAGTTCTGACAGGGGTGAAGCTTTCTTT
TRBD2,once,TRBV10-1,TRBJ2-1,CASSPGTSGRVYNEQFF,TGCGCCAGCAGTCCCGGGACTAGCGGGAGGGTTTACAATGAGCAGTTCTTC
TRBD2,-,TRBV30,TRBJ2-3,CAWSVAGGLTDTQYF,TGTGCCTGGAGTGTAGCGGGAGGGCTGACAGATACGCAGTATTTT
-,-,TRBV15,TRBJ2-1,CATSRKNLAITYNEQFF,TGTGCCACCAGCAGAAAAAACCTAGCCATAACCTACAATGAGCAGTTCTTC
TRBD1,once,TRBV11-2,TRBJ2-1,CASSLDPGTGAYNEQFF,TGTGCCAGCAGCTTAGATCCAGGGACAGGGGCCTACAATGAGCAGTTCTTC
TRBD2,few,TRBV10-2,TRBJ2-7,CASSVPGTSLSFGYEQYF,TGCGCCAGCAGTGTACCCGGGACTAGTTTATCCTTTGGCTACGAGCAGTACTTC
-,once,TRBV5-1,TRBJ2-7,CASSLAPWARSYEQYF,TGCGCCAGCAGCTTGGCCCCTTGGGCCCGCTCCTACGAGCAGTACTTC
-,-,TRBV14,TRBJ2-2,CASSPPINTGELFF,TGTGCCAGCAGCCCTCCCATTAACACCGGGGAGCTGTTTTTT
-,-,TRBV5-5,TRBJ2-5,CASSLGQRETQYF,TGTGCCAGCAGCTTGGGTCAGAGAGAGACCCAGTACTTC
-,few,TRBV11-2,TRBJ2-1,CASSLASRGNEQFF,TGTGCCAGCAGCTTAGCCTCGAGGGGCAATGAGCAGTTCTTC
-,-,TRBV9,TRBJ2-2,CASSALSTNTGELFF,TGTGCCAGCAGCGCACTCTCTACGAACACCGGGGAGCTGTTTTTT
-,-,TRBV5-1,TRBJ2-1,CASSLFGGFELYNEQFF,TGCGCCAGCAGCTTGTTTGGGGGGTTCGAACTTTACAATGAGCAGTTCTTC
-,-,TRBV19,TRBJ2-1,CASSARNRVYNEQFF,TGTGCCAGTAGTGCCAGGAATCGGGTTTACAATGAGCAGTTCTTC
-,-,TRBV5-4,TRBJ2-7,CASSSRSSYEQYF,TGTGCCAGCAGTTCACGAAGCTCCTACGAGCAGTACTTC
-,once,TRBV10-3,TRBJ2-7,CAISDPGPRSGYEQYF,TGTGCCATCAGTGACCCAGGACCGAGATCTGGCTACGAGCAGTACTTC